This T cell receptor (beta chain) was captured in a study of blood T cell repertoires in COVID-19. The CDR3 totals 12 residues. V shed 0 bases and J shed 9 bases, with 7 bases lying between them. Germline assignment: CDR1 SGDLS and CDR2 YYNGEE. Per the study methods: Reference gene primers were amplified, and this amplification served to estimate nucleated cell counts. The data were produced by immunoSEQ multiplex PCR, yet TCRdb's version contains in-frame clones alone and is incomplete. V and J calls and clone size are those listed in that table; D and trimming were worked out from the DNA. The sample has more than 95,000 clones; roughly 90% are singletons.

What was sequenced was peripheral blood. The chain combines TRBV9 with TRBJ2-1; no firm D call. This receptor was obtained from a human donor in a cohort sampled during active COVID-19. The CDR3: CASSVDLGEQFF. The CDR3 nucleotides are TGTGCCAGCAGCGTAGATCTCGGTGAGCAGTTCTTC.